This T cell receptor (beta chain) comes out of a study of patients and donors after allogeneic stem cell transplantation. There are 15 residues in the CDR3. Germline-derived CDR1 and CDR2 are LGHNA and YSLEER. With V trimmed by 1 base and J by 8 bases, 7 bases remained unmatched. TCRdb used MiXCR to reprocess the RT-PCR reads, holding one entry per CDR3 protein. This sample has 150,000 to 250,000 distinct CDR3 sequences; less than 45% occur once, and the top ten carry approximately 30%. The chain is built from TRBV4-3 and TRBJ1-4, with TRBD1 identical over 7 bases. The source of this sequence is a human donor who was either an allogeneic HSCT recipient or a stem cell or donor lymphocyte infusion donor (not recorded which). It is not recorded whose cells these are; they may come from a transplant donor. Sequences were obtained from blood, either unsorted or a sorted T cell fraction (not recorded which). CDR3 loop: CASSQGDRVREKLFF. The CDR3 DNA reads as TGCGCCAGCAGCCAAGGAGACAGGGTTAGAGAAAAACTGTTTTTT.